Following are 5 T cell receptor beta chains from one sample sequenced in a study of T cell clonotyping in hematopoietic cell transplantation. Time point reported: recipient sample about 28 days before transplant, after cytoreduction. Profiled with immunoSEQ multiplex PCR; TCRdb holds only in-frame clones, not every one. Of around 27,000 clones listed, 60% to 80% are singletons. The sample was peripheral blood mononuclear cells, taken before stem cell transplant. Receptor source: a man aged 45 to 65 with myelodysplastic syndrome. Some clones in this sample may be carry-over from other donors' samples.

DNA of the CDR3: TGTGCCAGCAGTTATCAGGGAACCTACGAGCAGTACTTC. It encodes CASSYQGTYEQYF. The chain is built from TRBV6-5 and TRBJ2-7, with a weak D call TRBD1 (5 bases). Germline-derived CDR1 and CDR2 are MNHEY and SVGAGI. With 3 bases removed from V and 2 bases from J, the gap between germline ends came to 8 bases. The CDR3 has 13 residues.

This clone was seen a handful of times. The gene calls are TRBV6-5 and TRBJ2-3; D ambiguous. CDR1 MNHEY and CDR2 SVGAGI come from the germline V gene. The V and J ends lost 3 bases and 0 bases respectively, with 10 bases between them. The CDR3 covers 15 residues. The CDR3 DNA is TGTGCCAGCAGTTATGGTCTGACGAGCACAGATACGCAGTATTTT. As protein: CASSYGLTSTDTQYF.

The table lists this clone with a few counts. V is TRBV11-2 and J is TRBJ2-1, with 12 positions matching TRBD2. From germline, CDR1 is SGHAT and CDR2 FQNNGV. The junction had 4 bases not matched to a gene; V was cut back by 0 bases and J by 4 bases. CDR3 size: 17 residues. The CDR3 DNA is TGTGCCAGCAGCTTAGATCTAGGACTAGCGGGATACAATGAGCAGTTCTTC. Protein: CASSLDLGLAGYNEQFF.

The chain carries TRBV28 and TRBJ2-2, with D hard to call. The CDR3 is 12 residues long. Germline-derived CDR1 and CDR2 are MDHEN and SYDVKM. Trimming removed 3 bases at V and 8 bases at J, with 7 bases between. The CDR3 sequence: CASSFRRGELFF. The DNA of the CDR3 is TGTGCCAGCAGTTTTAGGCGGGGGGAGCTGTTTTTT.

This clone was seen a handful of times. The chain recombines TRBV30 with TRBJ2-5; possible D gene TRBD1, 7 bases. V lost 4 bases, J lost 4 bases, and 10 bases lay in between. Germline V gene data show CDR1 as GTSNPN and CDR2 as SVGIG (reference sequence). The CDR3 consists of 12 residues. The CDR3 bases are TGTGCCTGGACAGGGGGAGGAGAGACCCAGTACTTC. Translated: CAWTGGGETQYF. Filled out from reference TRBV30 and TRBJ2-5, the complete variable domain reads SQTIHQWPATLVQPVGSPLSLECTVEGTSNPNLYWYRQAAGRGLQLLFYSVGIGQISSEVPQNLSASRPQDRQFILSSKKLLLSDSGFYLCAWTGGGETQYFGPGTRLLVL.